This TCR beta chain was captured in a study of beta chain features in type 1 diabetes. Whole-study findings and limits: It was among patients, rather than healthy donors, that naive, central memory and Treg TCRB repertoires appeared more similar. For TCRB rearrangement, an influence of HLA type remained unresolved here. Moderately but significantly shorter TCRB CDR3s were found in Type 1 diabetes patients in all four CD4+ subsets.

Each population that was sorted was more than 95% pure. CDR3 length: 14 amino acids. The ends lost 1 base at V and 7 bases at J; junction bases unmatched: 7. In germline, CDR1 is SGHRS, CDR2 YFSETQ. Investigators reverse transcribed all isolated RNA, so they sequenced expressed TCRB transcripts. Read counts averaged roughly 4 million for samples of naive, central memory and regulatory T cells. TCRdb's copy holds only in-frame clones and misses some; the assay was immunoSEQ multiplex PCR. This sample has approximately 260,000 clones, with 24% found just once. A word on this clone: Its antigen is unidentified.

The specimen was naive CD4+ T cells from blood. This TCR derives from a woman in her twenties or thirties with type 1 diabetes. V gene TRBV5-1 combines with J gene TRBJ1-1; 7 nucleotides agree with TRBD1. CDR3 sequence: CASSLTGQPLEAFF. The CDR3 nucleotides read TGCGCCAGCAGCTTGACGGGACAGCCACTTGAAGCTTTCTTT.